The 23 T cell receptor beta chains in this list originate from one sample, sequenced in a study of vaccination effects on CD4 cells after COVID-19. Their target antigens are unknown. Profiling relied on immunoSEQ multiplex PCR, and the TCRdb table lists in-frame clones only, not all of them. This table holds about 34,000 clones, roughly 72% found once. Sequencing was preceded by expansion of antigen-specific CD4+ T cells with viral peptide pools in the ViraFEST assay. Isolation of CD4+ T cells took place after about nine days of culture. Nucleocapsid antibodies were negative in the vaccine recipients, who had never had SARS-CoV-2 infection. The sequencing used CD4+ T cells from PBMCs cultured with HCoV-OC43 spike peptides, collected before COVID-19 vaccination. Noted subset: HCoV-OC43 spike overlapping peptide pool stimulation. All receptors come from a human donor who received a COVID-19 vaccine.

The sample holds a few counts of this clone. This chain connects TRBV7-9 to TRBJ2-3; D remains unclear. Germline CDR1 SEHNR, CDR2 FQNEAQ (reference sequence). Trimming took off 6 bases at V and 3 bases at J, with 13 bases between the two ends. The CDR3 sequence is 14 residues long. The CDR3 DNA is TGTGCCAGCAGTGCGGTGAGTCGGACAGATACGCAGTATTTT. This gives the protein CASSAVSRTDTQYF.

The chain couples TRBV3-1 (or the pseudogene TRBV3-2) to TRBJ1-1; unclear D gene. The CDR3 has 15 amino acids. CDR1 is LGHDT and CDR2 is YNNKEL in the germline V gene (reference sequence). The ends were cut back, 1 base at V and 1 base at J, with 10 bases in the middle. The chain's CDR3 is CASSQAATKNTEAFF. The CDR3 coding sequence is TGTGCCAGCAGCCAAGCGGCAACTAAGAACACTGAAGCTTTCTTT.

In DNA, the CDR3 is TGTGGCAGGACGGGCAGGAGGGGGTACAATGAGCAGTTCTTC. Translating it yields CGRTGRRGYNEQFF. V gene TRBV7-2 combines with J gene TRBJ2-1, with D tentatively TRBD1 or TRBD2 (6 bases each). The CDR3 consists of 14 residues. In germline, CDR1 is SGHTA, CDR2 FQGNSA.

This clone came up once. The V call is TRBV6-2 or TRBV6-3, the J call TRBJ2-1; D not certain. The V end lost 6 bases, the J end lost 4 bases, and 22 bases lay between the germline ends. Germline V gene lookup returns CDR1 MNHEY and CDR2 SVGEGT. This CDR3 is 17 amino acids long. The CDR3 region has the DNA TGTGCCAGCAGCCTCAGGTTTTCTAGAGGCAGGTACAATGAGCAGTTCTTC. Translating it yields CASSLRFSRGRYNEQFF.

This clone has more than one count but fewer than ten. The chain has TRBV5-4 and TRBJ1-2; D unclear. This CDR3 is 14 amino acids long. The V gene's germline CDR1 is SGHNT and CDR2 YYREEE (reference sequence). With 1 base removed from V and 1 base from J, the gap between germline ends came to 8 bases. The CDR3 DNA reads as TGTGCCAGCAGCTTGAACCAGGATAACTATGGCTACACCTTC. Protein: CASSLNQDNYGYTF.

This chain uses TRBV7-2 with TRBJ1-5; 10 bases agree with TRBD1. V trimming: 3 bases; J trimming: 5 bases; junction bases outside the gene matches: 4. Germline CDR1 reads SGHTA; CDR2 reads FQGNSA. The CDR3 contains 15 residues. Written as DNA, the CDR3 is TGTGCCAGCAGCTTTTGGGACAGGGGCGATCAGCCCCAGCATTTT. Amino acid sequence: CASSFWDRGDQPQHF. The entire variable domain, with the rest obtained from reference TRBV7-2 and TRBJ1-5, is as follows: GAGVSQSPSNKVTEKGKDVELRCDPISGHTALYWYRQSLGQGLEFLIYFQGNSAPDKSGLPSDRFSAERTGGSVSTLTIQRTQQEDSAVYLCASSFWDRGDQPQHFGDGTRLSIL.

The J gene is TRBJ1-2, the V gene TRBV5-5; tentatively, D is TRBD1 (5 bases). Germline CDR1 SGHKS, CDR2 YYEKEE (reference sequence). V was clipped by 4 bases and J by 14 bases, with 24 bases between them. This CDR3 contains 14 residues. The CDR3 region is CASSIQVDPPGDTF. The CDR3 nucleotides read TGTGCCAGCAGCATACAGGTCGACCCCCCGGGGGATACCTTC.

The genes are TRBV5-4 and TRBJ2-7; D possibly matches TRBD1 or TRBD2 (7 bases each). The germline gives CDR1 SGHNT, CDR2 YYREEE (reference sequence). CDR3 length equals 14 residues. Trimming stripped 1 base from V and 4 bases from J, with 12 bases between. The CDR3 loop reads CASSLYQGGYEQYF. CDR3 sequence (DNA): TGTGCCAGCAGCTTGTACCAGGGGGGGTACGAGCAGTACTTC.

V and J are TRBV3-1 (or the pseudogene TRBV3-2) and TRBJ1-6; maybe TRBD1 (6 bases). V gave up 6 bases and J gave up 9 bases, with 15 bases separating them. The CDR3 runs to 14 residues. Germline values: CDR1 LGHDT, CDR2 YNNKEL (reference sequence). The CDR3 region is CASSHREGSSPLHF. CDR3 nucleotide sequence: TGTGCCAGCAGTCACAGGGAGGGCTCTTCACCCCTCCACTTT.

The chain links TRBV20-1 to TRBJ2-1; D gene uncertain. This CDR3 is 12 amino acids long. The germline gives CDR1 DFQATT, CDR2 SNEGSKA (reference sequence). V gave up 3 bases and J gave up 6 bases, with 9 bases separating them. For the CDR3, the DNA is TGCAGTGCTAGTGGGTGGGTCAATGAGCAGTTCTTC. It yields the protein CSASGWVNEQFF.

The J gene is TRBJ1-4, the V gene TRBV7-2, with TRBD1 as a possible D gene (5 bases). Germline CDR1 SGHTA, CDR2 FQGNSA. CDR3 length: 15 residues. V was shortened by 3 bases and J by 1 base, with 9 bases between the two germline ends. The CDR3 nucleotides read TGTGCCAGCAGCTTGAGTGGGGGAACTAATGAAAAACTGTTTTTT. Amino acid sequence: CASSLSGGTNEKLFF. The variable domain in full, with the rest retrieved from reference TRBV7-2 and TRBJ1-4, is GAGVSQSPSNKVTEKGKDVELRCDPISGHTALYWYRQSLGQGLEFLIYFQGNSAPDKSGLPSDRFSAERTGGSVSTLTIQRTQQEDSAVYLCASSLSGGTNEKLFFGSGTQLSVL.

The rearrangement uses TRBV6-5 and TRBJ1-6, with a possible D match to TRBD1 (6 bases). This CDR3 has 15 amino acids. Germline V gene lookup returns CDR1 MNHEY and CDR2 SVGAGI. V gave up 5 bases and J gave up 2 bases, with 10 bases separating them. The CDR3 sequence: CASSQGPPYNSPLHF. Written as DNA, the CDR3 is TGTGCCAGCAGTCAGGGGCCCCCCTATAATTCACCCCTCCACTTT.

The chain uses TRBV19 and TRBJ2-7; TRBD1 might be the D (5 bases). The CDR3 totals 16 residues. V shed 3 bases and J shed 0 bases, with 15 bases lying between them. Germline assignment: CDR1 LNHDA and CDR2 SQIVND (reference sequence). CDR3 coding DNA: TGTGCCAGTAGTATGTCTTCAGGGTCGATCTCCTACGAGCAGTACTTC. Its translation: CASSMSSGSISYEQYF.

This clone was detected only a few times. The V call is TRBV5-4, the J call TRBJ2-7; D possibly matches TRBD1 or TRBD2 (5 bases each). Per germline, CDR1 SGHNT and CDR2 YYREEE (reference sequence). V lost 1 base to trimming and J lost 2 bases, with 13 bases between them. CDR3 length: 15 amino acids. The CDR3 nucleotides read TGTGCCAGCAGCTTGATGGGACCTTCGGCCTACGAGCAGTACTTC. Amino acids: CASSLMGPSAYEQYF.

This clone was recorded a few times. V usage is TRBV4-2 and J usage is TRBJ1-2; D perhaps matches TRBD1 (5 bases). CDR3 length: 16 amino acids. Germline CDR1 reads LGHNA; CDR2 reads YNFKEQ. Deletions cut 3 bases from V and 4 bases from J, with 18 bases between. CDR3 sequence (DNA): TGTGCCAGCAGCCACGAGAAACCTACAGGAGCCTATGGCTACACCTTC. Translating it yields CASSHEKPTGAYGYTF.

The chain is built from TRBV9 and TRBJ2-5; D gene ambiguous. The V end lost 0 bases, the J end lost 2 bases, and 11 bases lay between the germline ends. Per germline, CDR1 SGDLS and CDR2 YYNGEE. The CDR3 runs to 15 residues. The CDR3 DNA is TGTGCCAGCAGCGTAGGTAGTATCCCGCAAGAGACCCAGTACTTC. It encodes CASSVGSIPQETQYF.

CDR3 sequence: CAWRGGGQLYTF. CDR3 nucleotides: TGTGCCTGGAGAGGGGGCGGACAGCTCTACACCTTC. The rearrangement uses TRBV30 and TRBJ1-2, with 7 bases that match TRBD1. The V gene's germline CDR1 is GTSNPN and CDR2 SVGIG (reference sequence). The J segment lost 10 bases and the V segment lost 3 bases, leaving 8 bases of the junction unmatched. The CDR3 sequence is 12 residues long.

The rearrangement uses TRBV3-1 (or the pseudogene TRBV3-2) and TRBJ2-1, with TRBD2 matching 8 bases. Germline lookup yields CDR1 LGHDT and CDR2 YNNKEL (reference sequence). CDR3 length: 16 amino acids. Unmatched junction bases numbered 8, after V lost 4 bases and J lost 3 bases. The CDR3 coding sequence is TGTGCCAGCAGCCGTAGTGGGACTAGGCTCTACAATGAGCAGTTCTTC. This translates into CASSRSGTRLYNEQFF.

This chain connects TRBV19 to TRBJ1-1, with TRBD1 matching over 8 bases. V dropped 0 bases and J dropped 7; count of bases not matched to a gene: 4. The CDR3 covers 14 residues. Germline lookup yields CDR1 LNHDA and CDR2 SQIVND (reference sequence). The CDR3, as DNA: TGTGCCAGTAGTATAGAGGGGACAGGCCTTGAAGCTTTCTTT. Its protein product is CASSIEGTGLEAFF.

The chain has TRBV6-5 and TRBJ1-4; TRBD1 matches 7 bases. CDR1 and CDR2 from the germline V gene are MNHEY and SVGAGI. The CDR3 spans 14 residues. J gave up 9 bases and V 6 bases, and 10 bases lay outside the gene matches. This chain's CDR3 is CASSAGTVSKKLFF. CDR3 nucleotide sequence: TGTGCCAGCAGCGCCGGGACAGTCAGTAAAAAACTGTTTTTT.

V and J are TRBV9 and TRBJ1-1; D is undetermined. V lost 4 bases and J lost 5, with 12 bases in between. The CDR3 totals 13 residues. Looked up from germline, CDR1 is SGDLS and CDR2 is YYNGEE. CDR3 loop: CASSLDPDTEAFF. In nucleotides, the CDR3 is TGTGCCAGCAGCCTAGATCCTGATACTGAAGCTTTCTTT.

This clone was seen a single time. The chain carries TRBV13 and TRBJ1-2, with no clear D. Trimming removed 5 bases at V and 8 bases at J, with 12 bases between. Germline CDR1 is PRHDT and CDR2 is FYEKMQ (reference sequence). This CDR3 has 12 amino acids. CDR3 sequence (DNA): TGTGCCAGCAGCCTTATAGGGAGAGGCTACACCTTC. It codes for CASSLIGRGYTF.

This clone occurred a few times. The chain joins TRBV10-3 to TRBJ2-3, with 10 bases aligning to TRBD1. CDR3 length: 16 amino acids. V was pared by 5 bases and J by 5 bases, with 10 bases of the junction left unmatched. Germline assignment: CDR1 ENHRY and CDR2 SYGVKD. The CDR3 bases are TGTGCCATCAGTTCCCGAGGACAGGGGGGGGGAGATACGCAGTATTTT. Its translation is CAISSRGQGGGDTQYF.